This T cell receptor beta chain was recovered during a study of cytomegalovirus exposure and HLA in healthy donors. Study-level information: Researchers found that 81% of 300 to 450 genotyped donors fell within the Caucasian-associated ancestry cluster. Points from the study as a whole: A later analysis found most CMV-associated TCR beta chains apparently HLA-restricted.

Primers included in the PCR were 60 Vbeta and 13 Jbeta primers. Original processing notes: In a later analysis, the count reached 75 million to 90 million unique TCR beta chains, with 8.5 million to 14 million shared. The data were produced by immunoSEQ multiplex PCR, yet TCRdb's version contains in-frame clones alone and is incomplete. Clonal size and the V and J genes are those of that table, whereas D and trimming came from the DNA. The repertoire holds about 120,000 clones, with approximately 72% as singletons. Looked up from germline, CDR1 is SQVTM and CDR2 is ANQGSEA. V was cut by 7 bases and J by 5 bases, with 6 bases left in between. The CDR3 contains 10 residues. For this clone: The antigen remains undetermined.

The TCR sequence derives from a man between 18 and 35 years old in good health and CMV-seronegative. The chain combines TRBV29-1 with TRBJ2-1, with unresolved D. The sequenced sample consisted of PBMCs. For the CDR3, the DNA is TGCAGCGGCGGCAACAATGAGCAGTTCTTC. Its translation is CSGGNNEQFF.